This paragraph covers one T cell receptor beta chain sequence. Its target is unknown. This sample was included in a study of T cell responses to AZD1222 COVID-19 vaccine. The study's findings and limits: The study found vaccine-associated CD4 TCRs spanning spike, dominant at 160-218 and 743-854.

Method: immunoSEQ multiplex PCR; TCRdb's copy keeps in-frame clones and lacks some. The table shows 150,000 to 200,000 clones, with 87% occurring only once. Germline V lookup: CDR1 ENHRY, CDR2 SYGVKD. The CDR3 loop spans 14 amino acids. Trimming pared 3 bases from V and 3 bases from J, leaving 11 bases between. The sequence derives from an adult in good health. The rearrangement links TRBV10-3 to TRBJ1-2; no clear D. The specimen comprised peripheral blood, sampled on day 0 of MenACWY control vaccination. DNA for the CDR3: TGTGCCATCAGTGACGGACCCACGGACTATGGCTACACCTTC. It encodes CAISDGPTDYGYTF.